The 8 T cell receptor delta chains below come from one sample, sequenced in a study of gamma-delta T cells after stem cell transplantation. TCRdb re-called clones from the RT-PCR reads via CATT. The repertoire holds roughly 1,700 delta-chain clones, more than 0.25% seen once, with 19% in the top ten. The sequencing sample was made of gamma-delta T cells. All receptors come from a human donor. It is not recorded whose cells these are; they may come from a transplant donor.

Turning to this clone: The protein held in TCRdb is that of a much larger clone and does not match this DNA's translation at residue 12, likely because of a read error; the protein shown is translated from the DNA. The rearrangement joins TRDV2 to TRDJ1, with TRDD3 matching over 8 bases. Germline trimming cut 2 bases from V and 3 bases from J; bases unmatched to any gene: 13. Germline loops: CDR1 GEAIGNYY, CDR2 EKD. The CDR3 covers 17 residues. In nucleotides, the CDR3 is TGTGCCTGTGACAGGTTGGAGGGATACGGGGGAGCCGATAAACTCATCTTT. Its translation: CACDRLEGYGGADKLIF.

This clone was detected only a few times. Other DNA variants within this sample encode the same CDR3. The DNA for the CDR3 is TGTGCCTGTGACACTCTACTGGGGGAACACACCGATAAACTCATCTTT. Encoded protein: CACDTLLGEHTDKLIF. This chain joins TRDV2 and TRDJ1; 9 bases line up with TRDD3. The ends lost 1 base at V and 0 bases at J; junction bases unmatched: 5. The CDR3 is 16 residues long. Looked up from germline, CDR1 is GEAIGNYY and CDR2 is EKD.

On this clone itself: It is likely a read error: a sequence one base away is far more abundant. V is TRDV2 and J is TRDJ1; the match to TRDD3 covers 10 bases. TCRdb supplies no J gene; here it was assigned by aligning the nucleotide sequence to germline. This CDR3 has 21 amino acids. Germline V CDR1 and CDR2: GEAIGNYY, EKD. Trimming removed 3 bases from V and 3 bases from J; junction bases left unmatched: 24. The CDR3: CACDSVGSTGGFRVEADKLIF. The DNA of the CDR3 is TGTGCCTGTGACTCTGTGGGGAGTACTGGGGGATTTCGGGTCGAGGCCGATAAACTCATCTTT.

Sample share makes this clone medium-sized. The same CDR3 is also encoded by other DNA sequences in this sample. This chain joins TRDV2 and TRDJ1, with 13 bases identical to TRDD3. The CDR3 extends over 19 amino acids. In germline, CDR1 is GEAIGNYY, CDR2 EKD. V trimming: 1 base; J trimming: 0 bases; junction bases outside the gene matches: 10. For the CDR3, the DNA is TGTGCCTGTGACACTGTACTGGGGGATACGTCTTCCTACACCGATAAACTCATCTTT. Translating gives CACDTVLGDTSSYTDKLIF.

A remark on this clone: This DNA's translation differs at residue 3 from TCRdb's protein, which comes from a much larger clone; a read error is likely, and the protein shown is translated from the DNA. The chain has TRDV2 and TRDJ1, with 7 nucleotides matching TRDD3. Germline lookup yields CDR1 GEAIGNYY and CDR2 EKD. CDR3 length: 18 residues. The CDR3 DNA is TGTGCCCGTGACGGAGTACTGGGGACCCGGACCTACACCGATAAACTCATCTTT. As protein: CARDGVLGTRTYTDKLIF.

Turning to this clone: This sequence may be a read error, since a much larger clone differs from it by one base. The chain links TRDV2 to TRDJ1; 10 bases align to TRDD3. The trim removed 5 bases at V and 0 bases at J, leaving 14 bases unmatched. The length of the CDR3 is 18 residues. Germline loops: CDR1 GEAIGNYY, CDR2 EKD. The CDR3 sequence: CACGSLTGGSLNTDKLIF. Written as DNA, the CDR3 is TGTGCCTGTGGCTCTCTTACTGGGGGATCCCTCAACACCGATAAACTCATCTTT.

This clone qualifies as medium-sized (0.01 to 0.1%). This sample also contains other DNA sequences that code for the same CDR3. The chain joins TRDV2 to TRDJ1; 7 bases agree with TRDD3. Germline CDR1 reads GEAIGNYY; CDR2 reads EKD. V was clipped by 0 bases and J by 5 bases; unmatched bases: 5. The CDR3 is made up of 14 amino acids. The CDR3 loop is CACDTVGGSDKLIF. The CDR3 region has the DNA TGTGCCTGTGACACCGTCGGGGGATCGGATAAACTCATCTTT.

This clone is judged large (0.1 to 1%). The rearrangement links TRDV2 to TRDJ1, with 8 bases matching TRDD3. The CDR3 is made up of 17 amino acids. Germline V gene data show CDR1 as GEAIGNYY and CDR2 as EKD. V shed 3 bases, J shed 7 bases, and the junction held 18 bases outside the gene matches. DNA for the CDR3: TGTGCCTGTGACCAAGTCGTTACTGGGGGCCACACCCCTAAACTCATCTTT. Translated: CACDQVVTGGHTPKLIF.